This T cell receptor beta chain was recovered during a study of control samples from healthy donors and cancer patients. This table comes from immunoSEQ multiplex PCR, and its TCRdb copy is limited to in-frame clones, with some not included. The repertoire holds under 65,000 clones, with roughly nine tenths as singletons. Germline lookup yields CDR1 MNHEY and CDR2 SVGAGI. With 4 bases clipped from V and 5 bases from J, the junction kept 5 bases outside the gene matches. The CDR3 sequence is 15 residues long. This TCR came from a woman aged 50 to 60 with colorectal cancer. Sequencing used PBMCs. This chain uses TRBV6-5 with TRBJ1-1; the match to TRBD1 covers 12 bases. Written as DNA, the CDR3 is TGTGCCAGCAGTTCCGGGGACAGGGGGCCGACTGAAGCTTTCTTT. It is translated as CASSSGDRGPTEAFF.